One and the same sample provided the 29 T cell receptor beta chains below, sequenced in a study of blood T cells in healthy people across ages. Combining a sample-barcoded 5' primer with a J-beta primer mix, a second PCR ran for roughly 7 to 11 cycles. MiXCR, applied by TCRdb to the 5' RACE reads, yields one record per CDR3 protein. This table has around 1,000,000 distinct CDR3 sequences, 20% to 25% appearing once. Separately, the same data were catalogued under a study of T cells of mothers and their children.

Material: blood. The receptors here all came from a girl aged 2-10 years in good health.

This clonotype was counted between two and nine times. It may be a read error: a sequence one base away is much more abundant. J is TRBJ2-7 and V is TRBV28, with 10 bases that match TRBD2. The CDR3 length is 14 residues. Germline V gives CDR1 MDHEN, CDR2 SYDVKM. CDR3 protein: CAGSFSGGLYEQYF. For the CDR3, the DNA is TGTGCCGGCAGTTTTAGCGGGGGGCTCTACGAGCAGTACTTC. Together with reference TRBV28 and TRBJ2-7, the CDR3 gives the full variable domain: DVKVTQSSRYLVKRTGEKVFLECVQDMDHENMFWYRQDPGLGLRLIYFSYDVKMKEKGDIPEGYSVSREKKERFSLILESASTNQTSMYLCAGSFSGGLYEQYFGPGTRLTVT.

CDR3 bases: TGTGCCAGCAGCCTACTTGGGGCGGGGGGGACCCAGTACTTC. This gives the protein CASSLLGAGGTQYF. The rearrangement uses TRBV12-3 or TRBV12-4 and TRBJ2-5; 8 nucleotides match TRBD2. With 6 bases clipped from V and 7 bases from J, the junction kept 10 bases outside the gene matches. The CDR3 consists of 14 residues.

This clonotype turned up a few times. The chain couples TRBV28 to TRBJ2-3; TRBD2 matches at 10 bases. With 6 bases clipped from V and 2 bases from J, the junction kept 8 bases outside the gene matches. The CDR3 consists of 16 residues. Germline V lookup: CDR1 MDHEN, CDR2 SYDVKM. The CDR3 DNA sequence: TGTGCCAGCAGCGGAGCGGGAGGGCCTAACACAGATACGCAGTATTTT. Residues: CASSGAGGPNTDTQYF.

V is TRBV7-9 and J is TRBJ2-5, with a tentative D call TRBD1 (5 bases). V dropped 0 bases and J dropped 4 bases, with 15 bases sitting between them. This CDR3 comprises 16 residues. Germline CDR1 SEHNR, CDR2 FQNEAQ (reference sequence). This CDR3 is CASSLAGNLGRETQYF. The CDR3, as DNA: TGTGCCAGCAGCTTAGCTGGCAACCTGGGGCGAGAGACCCAGTACTTC.

This chain joins TRBV28 and TRBJ1-1, with D maybe TRBD1 (5 bases). The germline CDR1 and CDR2 sequences are MDHEN and SYDVKM. V was pared by 8 bases and J by 1 base, with 23 bases between. The CDR3 is 17 amino acids. CDR3 sequence: CASCTVFGGWGNTEAFF. DNA of the CDR3: TGTGCCAGCTGTACAGTTTTCGGGGGGTGGGGGAACACTGAAGCTTTCTTT.

This chain links TRBV24-1 with TRBJ2-5; D remains unclear. The DNA matches TRBJ2-1 better at its end, which makes the J call doubtful. The length of the CDR3 is 13 residues. Germline V gene lookup returns CDR1 KGHDR and CDR2 SFDVKD. CDR3 protein: CATERDLWDEQFF. CDR3 bases: TGTGCCACCGAGCGCGACCTTTGGGATGAGCAGTTCTTC.

This clonotype showed up just a few times. This CDR3 is CSPPGQGGTEAFF. The CDR3 coding sequence is TGCTCCCCACCGGGACAGGGTGGCACTGAAGCTTTCTTT. This chain uses TRBV5-1 with TRBJ1-1; 9 nucleotides agree with TRBD1. Germline V gives CDR1 SGHRS, CDR2 YFSETQ. The CDR3 runs 13 residues. Supplemented by reference TRBV5-1 and TRBJ1-1, the full variable domain reads KAGVTQTPRYLIKTRGQQVTLSCSPISGHRSVSWYQQTPGQGLQFLFEYFSETQRNKGNFPGRFSGRQFSNSRSEMNVSTLELGDSALYLCSPPGQGGTEAFFGQGTRLTVV.

This clonotype was detected only a few times. V usage is TRBV3-1 and J usage is TRBJ1-1; TRBD1 matches at 9 bases. The V gene's germline CDR1 is LGHDT and CDR2 YNNKEL (reference sequence). The CDR3 totals 15 residues. The junction had 3 bases not matched to a gene; V was cut back by 4 bases and J by 0 bases. CDR3 in amino acids: CASSLNRGLNTEAFF. CDR3 DNA sequence: TGTGCCAGCAGCCTTAACAGGGGGCTGAACACTGAAGCTTTCTTT. Based on the CDR3 plus reference TRBV3-1 and TRBJ1-1, the full variable domain is DTAVSQTPKYLVTQMGNDKSIKCEQNLGHDTMYWYKQDSKKFLKIMFSYNNKELIINETVPNRFSPKSPDKAHLNLHINSLELGDSAVYFCASSLNRGLNTEAFFGQGTRLTVV.

This clonotype turned up a few times. This chain links TRBV5-4 with TRBJ2-2; D not certain. This CDR3 contains 16 residues. V was pared by 0 bases and J by 0 bases, with 9 bases between. From germline, CDR1 is SGHNT and CDR2 YYREEE (reference sequence). The CDR3 sequence is CASSLGARSNTGELFF. Here the CDR3 DNA reads TGTGCCAGCAGCTTGGGGGCCAGGTCGAACACCGGGGAGCTGTTTTTT.

The rearrangement uses TRBV4-1 and TRBJ2-3; 15 positions match TRBD2. V lost 6 bases, J lost 0 bases, and 13 bases stayed unmatched. Germline V gene sequence: CDR1 MGHRA, CDR2 YSYEKL. The CDR3 is made up of 20 amino acids. CDR3: CASSPPGTSGRLTSTDTQYF. CDR3 DNA sequence: TGCGCCAGCAGTCCTCCCGGGACTAGCGGGAGGCTAACGAGCACAGATACGCAGTATTTT.

The chain employs TRBV12-3 or TRBV12-4 and TRBJ2-3; the D is unclear. V dropped 6 bases and J dropped 0 bases, with 13 bases sitting between them. The CDR3 sequence is 15 residues long. The CDR3: CASSSYSGSTDTQYF. The CDR3 DNA sequence: TGTGCCAGCAGCTCGTATTCGGGTAGCACAGATACGCAGTATTTT.

This clonotype was observed a few times. The V call is TRBV29-1, the J call TRBJ1-2; a possible D gene is TRBD1 (5 bases). The germline gives CDR1 SQVTM, CDR2 ANQGSEA. This CDR3 is built from 11 residues. V was trimmed by 8 bases and J by 6 bases, leaving 13 bases between them. The CDR3 loop is CSIRQKDGYTF. CDR3 coding DNA: TGCAGCATTCGACAGAAGGATGGCTACACCTTC. The full variable domain, rest sourced from reference TRBV29-1 and TRBJ1-2, is SAVISQKPSRDICQRGTSLTIQCQVDSQVTMMFWYRQQPGQSLTLIATANQGSEATYESGFVIDKFPISRPNLTFSTLTVSNMSPEDSSIYLCSIRQKDGYTFGSGTRLTVV.

This clonotype was observed a single time. The chain recombines TRBV20-1 with TRBJ2-3, with D perhaps matching TRBD2 (6 bases). The ends were cut back, 0 bases at V and 3 bases at J, with 19 bases in the middle. The V gene's germline CDR1 is DFQATT and CDR2 SNEGSKA (reference sequence). The length of the CDR3 is 17 residues. Here the CDR3 reads CSARDLVRGSRTDTQYF. The CDR3 bases are TGCAGTGCTAGAGATCTCGTCCGGGGGTCTCGTACAGATACGCAGTATTTT.

This clonotype turned up a few times. The chain combines TRBV7-9 with TRBJ2-7; D not certain. V gave up 5 bases and J gave up 6 bases, with 11 bases separating them. Germline V gives CDR1 SEHNR, CDR2 FQNEAQ (reference sequence). This CDR3 is 12 amino acids long. The CDR3 here is CASSQDGFEQYF. The CDR3 DNA follows: TGTGCCAGCAGCCAGGACGGCTTCGAGCAGTACTTC.

The chain carries TRBV29-1 and TRBJ2-5; 11 bases are shared with TRBD2. The DNA end is a closer match to TRBJ2-7, so the J assignment may be wrong. Looked up from germline, CDR1 is SQVTM and CDR2 is ANQGSEA. This CDR3 comprises 13 residues. The CDR3 spells CSVDIAGGGEQYF. The CDR3 coding sequence is TGCAGCGTCGATATAGCGGGAGGGGGCGAGCAGTACTTC.

The chain couples TRBV2 to TRBJ1-6; D unclear. Germline CDR1 and CDR2: SNHLY and FYNNEI. The CDR3 spans 14 residues. V was shortened by 5 bases and J by 7 bases, with 12 bases between the two germline ends. The CDR3 DNA reads as TGTGCCAGCAGTCCGGGTCTAGAGAATTCACCCCTCCACTTT. Translating it yields CASSPGLENSPLHF.

This clonotype has just a few counts. The chain joins TRBV29-1 to TRBJ1-2; no firm D call. The CDR3 has 12 residues. The V end was cut by 4 bases, the J end by 3 bases, with 9 bases between. Germline CDR1 and CDR2: SQVTM and ANQGSEA. In DNA form, the CDR3 reads TGCAGCGTTGTCGGGGTTGACTATGGCTACACCTTC. Amino acids: CSVVGVDYGYTF.

The chain uses TRBV7-9 and TRBJ2-1; a weak D match, TRBD1 (5 bases). The V gene's germline CDR1 is SEHNR and CDR2 FQNEAQ (reference sequence). Trimming cost V 2 bases and J 3 bases, with 8 bases left between them. The CDR3 length is 14 residues. The CDR3 DNA follows: TGTGCCAGCAGCTTATTGACAGACTACAATGAGCAGTTCTTC. It codes for CASSLLTDYNEQFF.

Comment on this clonotype: Its ends do not fully match the called genes, so a read error is possible. The chain joins TRBV13 to TRBJ1-2, with D uncertain. This CDR3 region has 15 residues. Germline V gene sequence: CDR1 PRHDT, CDR2 FYEKMQ (reference sequence). DNA of the CDR3: TGTGCCAACAGCTCCTGGGCCCATAGAGAATATGGCTACACCTTC. Encoded protein: CANSSWAHREYGYTF.

There are many counts of this clonotype. This sequence joins TRBV4-2 and TRBJ2-5; either TRBD1 or TRBD2 may fit D (5 bases each). The germline V and J ends were trimmed by 3 bases and 3 bases, with 14 bases remaining between them. This CDR3 comprises 15 residues. In germline, CDR1 is LGHNA, CDR2 YNFKEQ. The CDR3 nucleotides read TGTGCCAGCAGCCATTTCCGGGACGGTGAAGAGACCCAGTACTTC. The encoded protein is CASSHFRDGEETQYF.

The chain couples TRBV5-1 to TRBJ2-1, with 10 bases lining up with TRBD2. CDR3 size: 15 residues. V was pared by 4 bases and J by 12 bases, with 13 bases of the junction left unmatched. Germline CDR1 and CDR2: SGHRS and YFSETQ. The CDR3: CASSAGSSGGRLQFF. Written as DNA, the CDR3 is TGCGCCAGCAGCGCGGGGTCTAGCGGGGGTAGGTTGCAGTTCTTC.

Only a few counts were recorded for this clonotype. The J gene is TRBJ1-4, the V gene TRBV5-1, with D uncertain. CDR1 and CDR2 (germline): SGHRS, YFSETQ. The V end was cut by 4 bases, the J end by 8 bases, with 9 bases between. This CDR3 region has 12 residues. CDR3 region: CASSNLREKLFF. The CDR3 nucleotides are TGCGCCAGCAGCAATTTGAGGGAAAAACTGTTTTTT.

This clonotype was picked up a small number of times. This chain links TRBV9 with TRBJ2-1; TRBD2 agrees at 14 bases. The ends lost 3 bases at V and 0 bases at J; junction bases unmatched: 2. The CDR3 covers 17 residues. CDR1 and CDR2 (germline): SGDLS, YYNGEE. The CDR3 loop reads CASSAGTSGSSYNEQFF. The CDR3, as DNA: TGTGCCAGCAGCGCGGGGACTAGCGGGAGCTCCTACAATGAGCAGTTCTTC.

The chain employs TRBV29-1 and TRBJ2-5; 9 bases are a match to TRBD2. V lost 3 bases to trimming and J lost 2 bases; unmatched junction nucleotides: 7. The CDR3 consists of 15 residues. Germline assignment: CDR1 SQVTM and CDR2 ANQGSEA. The CDR3: CSVDWGTSSQETQYF. CDR3 DNA: TGCAGCGTTGACTGGGGGACTAGCAGTCAAGAGACCCAGTACTTC.

The chain carries TRBV6-5 and TRBJ2-2; 11 nucleotides line up with TRBD2. CDR3 length: 17 residues. The V gene end was trimmed by 2 bases and the J gene end by 5 bases; junction bases not matched to a gene: 7. Looked up from germline, CDR1 is MNHEY and CDR2 is SVGAGI. In DNA form, the CDR3 reads TGTGCCAGCAGTTACGGTACTAGCGGGAGATCGACCGGGGAGCTGTTTTTT. This gives the protein CASSYGTSGRSTGELFF.

This clonotype was seen a handful of times. The V call is TRBV27, the J call TRBJ2-5; TRBD2 is a possible D gene (6 bases). The J call is in doubt because the DNA end fits TRBJ2-1 better. CDR1 and CDR2 from the germline V gene are MNHEY and SMNVEV (reference sequence). The CDR3 contains 15 residues. CDR3 sequence (DNA): TGTGCCAGCAGTTTTGCGGGAAGCCTCCTCGATGAGCAGTTCTTC. The encoded protein is CASSFAGSLLDEQFF.

This clonotype has more than one count but fewer than ten. CDR3: CASSKLNTEAFF. For the CDR3, the DNA is TGTGCCAGCAGCAAATTAAACACTGAAGCTTTCTTT. The gene calls are TRBV5-6 and TRBJ1-1; D unresolved. Trimming cost V 4 bases and J 2 bases, with 6 bases left between them. The V gene's germline CDR1 is SGHDT and CDR2 YYEEEE. The CDR3 contains 12 residues.

Written as DNA, the CDR3 is TGTGCCAGCAGCTTCCCCAGGGGAGGGGCTGAAGCTTTCTTT. Translating gives CASSFPRGGAEAFF. V gene TRBV12-3 or TRBV12-4 combines with J gene TRBJ1-1; the D gene is possibly TRBD1 (6 bases). The CDR3 totals 14 residues. V was cut by 6 bases and J by 6 bases, with 17 bases left in between.

The chain joins TRBV9 to TRBJ2-3; a weak D match, TRBD1 (6 bases). Germline V gives CDR1 SGDLS, CDR2 YYNGEE. V gave up 2 bases and J gave up 2 bases, with 9 bases separating them. The length of the CDR3 is 14 residues. CDR3 region: CASSVGQFTDTQYF. The CDR3 DNA reads as TGTGCCAGCAGCGTTGGACAGTTCACAGATACGCAGTATTTT.